This TCR beta chain derives from a study of T cell repertoires in cytomegalovirus infection. About the research overall: HLA-B-restricted CMV epitopes that are well studied were used alongside recently identified HLA-C-restricted ones. TCR beta signatures that were public indicated CMV infection and matching HLA type. Study findings and constraints: The ex vivo response was dominated by HLA-C-restricted CMV-specific TCR beta clonotypes. Of the TCR beta families, the public ones yielded a cumulative frequency that identified carriers of CMV plus the relevant HLA.

One entry per CDR3 protein results from TCRdb running MiXCR on the reads. The table records 640,000 or so distinct CDR3 sequences, around a third of them present only once. CDR3 size: 18 residues. The junction had 10 bases not matched to a gene; V was cut back by 5 bases and J by 0 bases. Germline V gene lookup returns CDR1 MNHEY and CDR2 SVGAGI. Details on this clonotype: Its matching antigen is unknown.

This rearrangement joins TRBV6-5 to TRBJ2-3; TRBD2 aligns across 11 bases. The source was cultured PBMCs, collected from culture after CMV antigen stimulation. The clonotype was recovered from a human donor in good health (CMV status not recorded). Some clones in this sample may be carry-over from other donors' samples. The CDR3 region has the DNA TGTGCCAGCAGTAGTCCCCTCCGGACTAGCGGGAGCACAGATACGCAGTATTTT. Translating gives CASSSPLRTSGSTDTQYF.